This T cell receptor (beta chain) was recorded in a study of human T cells and chemical hapten exposure. TCRdb fed the RACE reads into MiXCR, producing one record per CDR3 protein. The sample records 340,000 or so distinct CDR3 sequences, roughly 6.9% being singletons. Indicated time point: patch test 1, 2 weeks after DPC sensitization. Treatment in this sample: therapeutic diphenylcyclopropenone sensitization with weekly scalp DPC. Study observations and caveats: The study found expanded TCRs formed significantly more large CDR3 similarity clusters than controls.

The CDR3 extends over 16 amino acids. V dropped 5 bases and J dropped 5 bases, with 22 bases sitting between them. On this clonotype itself: Its antigen is not known.

The input for sequencing was whole blood, taken in connection with sensitization to the hapten diphenylcyclopropenone (DPC). This clonotype was sampled from a woman aged 18-35 years with alopecia areata. Some clones in this sample may be carry-over from other donors' samples. V gene TRBV12-3 or TRBV12-4 combines with J gene TRBJ2-7, with D perhaps given as TRBD1 or TRBD2 (6 bases each). This CDR3 reads CASSLGGLGGSDEQYF. The CDR3 coding sequence is TGTGCCAGCAGTCTAGGCGGCTTGGGGGGCAGCGACGAGCAGTACTTC.